These T cell receptor beta chains were read from a single sample in a study of OX40 agonist ivuxolimab in advanced cancers. Profiled with immunoSEQ multiplex PCR; TCRdb holds only in-frame clones, not every one. The sample consists of more than 65,000 clones, roughly 85% of them appearing once. The specimen was CD4+ or CD8+ T cells sorted from blood, collected in a trial of the OX40 agonist ivuxolimab. These receptors originate from an adult with an advanced solid tumor such as melanoma, head and neck, liver or kidney cancer. CDR3s include the opening cysteine and the closing phenylalanine or tryptophan. The order of the fields is D gene, clone size, J gene, V gene, CDR3 length, CDR3 DNA, CDR3 protein. A D gene is named only where the DNA matches it firmly. Not all rows give a size; the values are once, few, many and, for expanded clones, a class.

TRBD1,-,TRBJ1-1,TRBV19,14,TGTGCCAGTAGTGACAGGGGCCTTACGTCGGAAGCTTTCTTT,CASSDRGLTSEAFF
TRBD2,-,TRBJ2-1,TRBV29-1,12,TGCAGCGTTGGACTAGCGGACAATGAGCAGTTCTTC,CSVGLADNEQFF
-,-,TRBJ1-6,TRBV30,13,TGTGCCTGGAGACAGGGAAGCGGTTCACCCCTCCACTTT,CAWRQGSGSPLHF
-,once,TRBJ1-5,TRBV6-5,13,TGTGCCAGCAGTACCAATAGCAATCAGCCCCAGCATTTT,CASSTNSNQPQHF
-,-,TRBJ1-2,TRBV30,14,TGTGCCTGGAGAAGGGCCCCCTCCGGTTCCGGCTACACCTTC,CAWRRAPSGSGYTF
-,-,TRBJ1-3,TRBV28,16,TGTGCCAGCAGTTTCGATGGGCAGGGAAGAGGAAACACCATATATTTT,CASSFDGQGRGNTIYF
-,-,TRBJ1-2,TRBV2,12,TGTGCCAGCAGTGAATACAGCTGGGGCTACACCTTC,CASSEYSWGYTF
TRBD1,-,TRBJ1-4,TRBV29-1,13,TGCAGCGTTGGCCGGACAGGGGATGAAAAACTGTTTTTT,CSVGRTGDEKLFF
TRBD1,-,TRBJ2-7,TRBV6-1,15,TGTGCCAGCAGTGAAGTGATACAGGGGTCCTACGAGCAGTACTTC,CASSEVIQGSYEQYF
TRBD2,once,TRBJ2-1,TRBV7-7,16,TGTGCCAGCAGCTTAGGGACTAGCGGGGCCTACAATGAGCAGTTCTTC,CASSLGTSGAYNEQFF